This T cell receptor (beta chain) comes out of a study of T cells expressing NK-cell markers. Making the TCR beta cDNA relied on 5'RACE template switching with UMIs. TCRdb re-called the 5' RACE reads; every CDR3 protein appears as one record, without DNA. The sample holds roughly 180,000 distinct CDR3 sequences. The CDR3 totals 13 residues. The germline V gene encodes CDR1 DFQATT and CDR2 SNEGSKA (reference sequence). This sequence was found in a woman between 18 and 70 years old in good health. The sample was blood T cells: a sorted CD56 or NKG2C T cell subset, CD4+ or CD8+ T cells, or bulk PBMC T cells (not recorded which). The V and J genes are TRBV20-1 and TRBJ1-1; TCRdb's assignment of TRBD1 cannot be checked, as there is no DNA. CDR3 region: CSARFQGGTEAFF.